This T cell receptor (beta chain) was identified in a study of blood T cell repertoires in COVID-19. Using immunoSEQ multiplex PCR, the repertoire was profiled, and TCRdb retains in-frame clones only, with some absent. Counted here are some 410,000 clones, around 87% occurring once; the ten biggest clones make up approximately 1%. This clone appeared once. Germline values: CDR1 SEHNR, CDR2 FQNEAQ (reference sequence). The CDR3 consists of 14 residues. V was clipped by 5 bases and J by 8 bases; unmatched bases: 7. Sequenced input: PBMCs or T cells enriched from blood (not recorded which). This TCR was recovered from a woman aged 25 to 45 with acute COVID-19. The chain recombines TRBV7-9 with TRBJ1-4, with 8 bases fitting TRBD1. CDR3 DNA: TGTGCCAGCAGCCCGGACAGGGTTGGCGAAAAACTGTTTTTT. It yields the protein CASSPDRVGEKLFF.